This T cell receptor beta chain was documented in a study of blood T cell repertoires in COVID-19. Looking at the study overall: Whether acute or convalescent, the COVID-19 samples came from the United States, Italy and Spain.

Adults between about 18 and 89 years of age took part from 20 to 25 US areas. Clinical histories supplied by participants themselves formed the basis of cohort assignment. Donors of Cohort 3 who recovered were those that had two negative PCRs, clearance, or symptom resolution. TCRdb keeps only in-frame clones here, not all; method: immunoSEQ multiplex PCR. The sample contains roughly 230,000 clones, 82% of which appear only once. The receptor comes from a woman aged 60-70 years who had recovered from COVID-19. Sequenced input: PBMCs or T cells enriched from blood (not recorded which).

The CDR3 here is CASSLLGGIGNEQYF. The CDR3 DNA is TGTGCCAGCAGTTTATTAGGCGGGATCGGGAACGAGCAGTACTTC. The genes are TRBV27 and TRBJ2-7; tentatively, D is TRBD2 (6 bases). V lost 1 base to trimming and J lost 5 bases, with 15 bases between them. The CDR3 has 15 residues. In germline, CDR1 is MNHEY, CDR2 SMNVEV (reference sequence).